This TCR beta chain originates from a study of cytomegalovirus exposure and HLA in healthy donors. Study outcomes and limitations: The dataset shows that most TCR sequences were rare, while some public TCRs occurred in many donors. Analyzed later, most CMV-associated TCR beta chains appeared HLA-restricted.

This clone was counted only a few times. The antigen is not known. CDR1 SGHRS and CDR2 YFSETQ come from the germline V gene. This CDR3 spans 14 amino acids. V lost 3 bases to trimming and J lost 4 bases; unmatched junction nucleotides: 6. Primers: 60 Vbeta forward and 13 Jbeta reverse. Measured with immunoSEQ multiplex PCR; TCRdb has only the in-frame clones, and not every one. The table lists about 120,000 clones, about 81% of them singletons, with about 1.8% in the top ten. The sequenced sample was PBMCs. The clonotype comes from a man aged 35 to 55 in good health and CMV-seronegative. This sequence joins TRBV5-1 and TRBJ1-1, with 7 bases fitting TRBD1. The CDR3 DNA sequence: TGCGCCAGCAGCTCACAGGGGATCTTCACTGAAGCTTTCTTT. This translates into CASSSQGIFTEAFF.